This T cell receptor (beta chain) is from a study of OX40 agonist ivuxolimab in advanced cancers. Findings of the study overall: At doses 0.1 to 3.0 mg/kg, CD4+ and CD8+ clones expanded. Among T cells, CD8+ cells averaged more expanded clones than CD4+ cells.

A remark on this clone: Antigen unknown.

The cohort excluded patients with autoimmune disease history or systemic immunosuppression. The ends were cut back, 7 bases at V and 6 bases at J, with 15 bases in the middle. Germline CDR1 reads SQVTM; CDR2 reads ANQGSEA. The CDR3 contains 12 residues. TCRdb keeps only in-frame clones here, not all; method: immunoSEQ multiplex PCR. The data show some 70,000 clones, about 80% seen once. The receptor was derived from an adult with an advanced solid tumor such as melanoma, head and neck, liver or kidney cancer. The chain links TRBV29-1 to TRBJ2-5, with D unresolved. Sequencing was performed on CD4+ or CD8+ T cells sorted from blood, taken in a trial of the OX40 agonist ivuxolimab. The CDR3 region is CSGAYGPQTQYF. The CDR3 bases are TGCAGCGGCGCGTACGGACCCCAGACCCAGTACTTC.